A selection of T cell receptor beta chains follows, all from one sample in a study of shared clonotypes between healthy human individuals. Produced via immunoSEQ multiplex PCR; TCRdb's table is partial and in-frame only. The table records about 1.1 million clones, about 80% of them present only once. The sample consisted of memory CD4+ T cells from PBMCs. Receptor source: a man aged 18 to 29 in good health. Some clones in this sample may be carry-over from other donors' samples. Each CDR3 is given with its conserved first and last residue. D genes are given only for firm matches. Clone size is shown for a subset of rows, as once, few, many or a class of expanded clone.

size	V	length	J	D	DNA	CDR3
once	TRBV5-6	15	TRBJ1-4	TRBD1	TGTGCCAGCAGCCGAACGACAGGGGGGAATGAAAAACTGTTTTTT	CASSRTTGGNEKLFF
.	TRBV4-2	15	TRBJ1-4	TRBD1	TGTGCCAGCAGCCAGGACAGGGGGAAGGTTGAAAAACTGTTTTTT	CASSQDRGKVEKLFF
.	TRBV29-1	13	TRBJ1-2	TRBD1	TGCAGCGTTGGGGATACAGGGGACTATGGCTACACCTTC	CSVGDTGDYGYTF
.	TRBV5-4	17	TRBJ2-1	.	TGTGCCAGCAGCTTAACCCAGGGCGGACCAAGGTTGAATGAGCAGTTCTTC	CASSLTQGGPRLNEQFF
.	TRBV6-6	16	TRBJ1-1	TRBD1	TGTGCCAGCAGTCCACTGCGACAGGGGTTGAACACTGAAGCTTTCTTT	CASSPLRQGLNTEAFF
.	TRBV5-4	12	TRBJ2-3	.	TGTGCCAGCAGAATGGACGGAGATACGCAGTATTTT	CASRMDGDTQYF
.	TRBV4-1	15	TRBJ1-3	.	TGCGCCAGCAGACCCATTCAGGGGTCTGGAAACACCATATATTTT	CASRPIQGSGNTIYF
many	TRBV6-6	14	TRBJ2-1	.	TGTGCCAGCAGTTACTCGACTATTTACAATGAGCAGTTCTTC	CASSYSTIYNEQFF
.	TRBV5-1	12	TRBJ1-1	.	TGCGCCAGCGGCAGGGGTGGCACTGAAGCTTTCTTT	CASGRGGTEAFF
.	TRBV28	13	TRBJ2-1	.	TGTGCCAGCAGTCTGACAGGTTACAATGAGCAGTTCTTC	CASSLTGYNEQFF
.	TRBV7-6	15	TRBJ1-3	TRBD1	TGTGCCAGCAGCCCCGGGACAGGGTCTGGAAACACCATATATTTT	CASSPGTGSGNTIYF
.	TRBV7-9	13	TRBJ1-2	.	TGTGCCAGCAGCTTAGTTGCGGGCGCGGGCTACACCTTC	CASSLVAGAGYTF
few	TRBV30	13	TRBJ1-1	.	TGTGCCTGGAGTCCACAGGTGAACACTGAAGCTTTCTTT	CAWSPQVNTEAFF
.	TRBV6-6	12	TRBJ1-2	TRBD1	TGTGCCAGCAGTCCGTCGGGACAGTTGCACACCTTC	CASSPSGQLHTF
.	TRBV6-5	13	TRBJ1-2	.	TGTGCCAGCAGCCTAAGCCTTGCCTCTGGCTACACCTTC	CASSLSLASGYTF
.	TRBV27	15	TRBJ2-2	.	TGTGCCAGCAGCTCGGGACGGACCTTCCTCGGGGAGCTGTTTTTT	CASSSGRTFLGELFF
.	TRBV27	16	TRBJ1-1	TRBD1	TGTGCCAGCAGCCTTCGCCTCGACAGGGTGAGAACTGAAGCTTTCTTT	CASSLRLDRVRTEAFF